Here is one TCR beta chain with its context. These data are taken from a study of OX40 agonist ivuxolimab in advanced cancers. Germline trimming cut 3 bases from V and 3 bases from J; bases unmatched to any gene: 6. CDR3 length: 15 residues. Germline CDR1 reads LNHDA; CDR2 reads SQIVND (reference sequence). Autoimmune disease history or systemic immunosuppression excluded patients. The protocol was immunoSEQ multiplex PCR, while the TCRdb copy is restricted to in-frame clones and leaves out a portion. The sample carries about 60,000 clones, 75% to 90% recorded once. This TCR came from an adult with an advanced solid tumor such as melanoma, head and neck, liver or kidney cancer. Sample: CD4+ or CD8+ T cells sorted from blood, taken in a trial of the OX40 agonist ivuxolimab. The chain employs TRBV19 and TRBJ2-3, with 7 positions matching TRBD2. In nucleotides, the CDR3 is TGTGCCAGTAGTATTCAGGCGGGAGTGACAGATACGCAGTATTTT. It yields the protein CASSIQAGVTDTQYF.